The clone carrying this T cell receptor beta chain was found a few times. Its antigen is unidentified. The PCR contained 60 Vbeta and 13 Jbeta primers. The data were produced by immunoSEQ multiplex PCR, yet TCRdb's version contains in-frame clones alone and is incomplete. This sample yields 200,000 to 300,000 clones, of which just under 80% are seen a single time; approximately 0.47% belongs to the top ten. The source of the sample is a study of cytomegalovirus exposure and HLA in healthy donors. Study findings and constraints: Overall, approximately 150 TCR beta chains were annotated as cytomegalovirus-associated. According to a later analysis, donors in an Asian-associated ancestry cluster reportedly had fewer N-insertions than the roughly 640-donor mean. In vitro assays verified that a few CMV-associated chains recognized CMV antigens specifically.

The TCR was taken from a boy aged 10-17 years in good health and CMV-seronegative. The source material was PBMCs.

The CDR3 here is CASSSTGTSIIDTQYF. The DNA of the CDR3 is TGCGCCAGCAGCTCGACCGGGACTTCCATAATAGATACGCAGTATTTT. This chain links TRBV4-1 with TRBJ2-3; D possibly corresponds to TRBD2 (6 bases). Germline V CDR1 and CDR2: MGHRA, YSYEKL. V was cut by 5 bases and J by 5 bases, with 20 bases left in between. The CDR3 contains 16 residues.